The rows below give T cell receptor beta chains drawn from one sample of a study of response to subunit inactivated influenza vaccine. TCRdb passed the RT-PCR reads through MiXCR, listing each CDR3 protein once. The sample lists fewer than 550,000 distinct CDR3 sequences; around 25% were seen once. Specimen: CD4+ T cells sorted from PBMCs, collected roughly 5 days after vaccination. These receptors originate from a man between 45 and 60 years old who received an inactivated influenza vaccine. Both conserved end residues are part of each CDR3. Each record gives: V gene, CDR3 length, D gene, clone size, J gene, CDR3 DNA, CDR3 protein. D genes are given only for firm matches. Expanded clones get a size class; other rows say once, few or many, or leave the size out.

V: TRBV10-3; length: 14; D: TRBD2; size: NA; J: TRBJ2-1; DNA: TGTGCCATCACCGGGACTAGCGGGGGAAATGAGCAGTTCTTC; CDR3: CAITGTSGGNEQFF
V: TRBV29-1; length: 13; D: NA; size: few; J: TRBJ1-1; DNA: TGCAGCGTTGGGGGGGTTTTGAACACTGAAGCTTTCTTT; CDR3: CSVGGVLNTEAFF
V: TRBV7-9; length: 11; D: TRBD2; size: NA; J: TRBJ2-7; DNA: TGTGCCAGTGAGACGGGAGGCGAGCAGTACTTC; CDR3: CASETGGEQYF
V: TRBV19; length: 16; D: NA; size: NA; J: TRBJ2-2; DNA: TGTGCCAGTAGTATGGATGGATTCACGAACACCGGGGAGCTGTTTTTT; CDR3: CASSMDGFTNTGELFF
V: TRBV18; length: 12; D: NA; size: NA; J: TRBJ2-1; DNA: TGTGCCAGCTCACCCATGGGCAATGAGCAGTTCTTC; CDR3: CASSPMGNEQFF
V: TRBV10-3; length: 15; D: TRBD2; size: few; J: TRBJ2-7; DNA: TGTGCCATCAGTGGACTAGCGGGGACCGGCTACGAGCAGTACTTC; CDR3: CAISGLAGTGYEQYF
V: TRBV10-2; length: 12; D: NA; size: once; J: TRBJ2-2; DNA: TGCGGGGGTCGGGGGAACACCGGGGAGCTGTTTTTT; CDR3: CGGRGNTGELFF
V: TRBV28; length: 15; D: TRBD2; size: NA; J: TRBJ2-1; DNA: TGTGCCAGCAGACCTGGACTAGCGGGGGGTAGTGAGCAGTTCTTC; CDR3: CASRPGLAGGSEQFF
V: TRBV28; length: 12; D: NA; size: many; J: TRBJ2-7; DNA: TGTGCCAGCAGTCCCAATTGGGGGGAGCAGTACTTC; CDR3: CASSPNWGEQYF
V: TRBV5-2; length: 14; D: NA; size: NA; J: TRBJ2-3; DNA: TGTGCCAGGGGCCGGGGGACCCACACAGATACGCAGTATTTT; CDR3: CARGRGTHTDTQYF
V: TRBV28; length: 14; D: NA; size: NA; J: TRBJ2-7; DNA: TGTGCCAGCAGTTTACGAGCAGGGAATTACGAGCAGTACTTC; CDR3: CASSLRAGNYEQYF
V: TRBV7-2; length: 15; D: TRBD2; size: NA; J: TRBJ2-7; DNA: TGTGCCAGCAGCTCAACTAGCGGGGGGTGGGACGAGCAGTACTTC; CDR3: CASSSTSGGWDEQYF
V: TRBV20-1; length: 15; D: NA; size: many; J: TRBJ2-5; DNA: TGCAGTGCCCCCGACAGGCAGGGGACCCAAGAGACCCAGTACTTC; CDR3: CSAPDRQGTQETQYF
V: TRBV15; length: 18; D: NA; size: few; J: TRBJ1-5; DNA: TGTGCCACCAGCAGAGGCGAAGGACGAGCTAGCCTTAACCGGCCCCAGCATTTT; CDR3: CATSRGEGRASLNRPQHF
V: TRBV27; length: 13; D: TRBD1; size: NA; J: TRBJ2-5; DNA: TGTGCCAGCAGGGTCACAGGGGTAGAGACCCAGTACTTC; CDR3: CASRVTGVETQYF
V: TRBV6-5; length: 11; D: NA; size: few; J: TRBJ2-7; DNA: TGTGCCAGCAGAGTCCAGGGGGAGCAGTACTTC; CDR3: CASRVQGEQYF
V: TRBV7-3; length: 14; D: NA; size: few; J: TRBJ2-1; DNA: TGTGCCAGCAGCTTAACGGGAAAGGGTTATGAGCAGTTCTTC; CDR3: CASSLTGKGYEQFF
V: TRBV29-1; length: 13; D: NA; size: few; J: TRBJ2-4; DNA: TGCAGCGTTGGAGGGCTGGGCAAAAACATTCAGTACTTC; CDR3: CSVGGLGKNIQYF
V: TRBV29-1; length: 14; D: NA; size: NA; J: TRBJ2-1; DNA: TGCAGCGTTGAATTGGGAAACAGGTACAATGAGCAGTTCTTC; CDR3: CSVELGNRYNEQFF
V: TRBV5-1; length: 15; D: TRBD2; size: many; J: TRBJ2-7; DNA: TGCGCCAGCAGCTTTGACGGGACTAGAACCTACGAGCAGTACTTC; CDR3: CASSFDGTRTYEQYF
V: TRBV24-1; length: 13; D: NA; size: NA; J: TRBJ2-7; DNA: TGTGCCACCAGTGTGGGGCCGACCTACGAGCAGTACTTC; CDR3: CATSVGPTYEQYF
V: TRBV5-1; length: 15; D: NA; size: NA; J: TRBJ1-1; DNA: TGCGCCAGCAGCGAGGGTGGAGGGTCGCGGACTGAAGCTTTCTTT; CDR3: CASSEGGGSRTEAFF
V: TRBV29-1; length: 13; D: NA; size: once; J: TRBJ2-3; DNA: TGCAGCGTTGAGGAACAGGTTATAGCTACGCAGTATTTT; CDR3: CSVEEQVIATQYF
V: TRBV4-3; length: 16; D: NA; size: few; J: TRBJ2-5; DNA: TGCGCCAGCAGCCAAGCCCTCAGGGGGGTGGAAGAGACCCAGTACTTC; CDR3: CASSQALRGVEETQYF
V: TRBV5-1; length: 18; D: TRBD2; size: NA; J: TRBJ2-1; DNA: TGCGCCAGCAGCTTGGCCGGGGTAGCGGGGGAGGGCTACAATGAGCAGTTCTTC; CDR3: CASSLAGVAGEGYNEQFF
V: TRBV14; length: 14; D: NA; size: NA; J: TRBJ1-1; DNA: TGTGCCAGCAGCCAAGCCTACCCGAACACTGAAGCTTTCTTT; CDR3: CASSQAYPNTEAFF
V: TRBV15; length: 14; D: NA; size: NA; J: TRBJ2-1; DNA: TGTGCCACCCGATTGGAGGGGGGTTTTGATGAGCAGTTCTTC; CDR3: CATRLEGGFDEQFF
V: TRBV7-9; length: 16; D: NA; size: NA; J: TRBJ2-1; DNA: TGTGCCAGCAGCCCCGGTGTGTGGGCTTCCTACAATGAGCAGTTCTTC; CDR3: CASSPGVWASYNEQFF